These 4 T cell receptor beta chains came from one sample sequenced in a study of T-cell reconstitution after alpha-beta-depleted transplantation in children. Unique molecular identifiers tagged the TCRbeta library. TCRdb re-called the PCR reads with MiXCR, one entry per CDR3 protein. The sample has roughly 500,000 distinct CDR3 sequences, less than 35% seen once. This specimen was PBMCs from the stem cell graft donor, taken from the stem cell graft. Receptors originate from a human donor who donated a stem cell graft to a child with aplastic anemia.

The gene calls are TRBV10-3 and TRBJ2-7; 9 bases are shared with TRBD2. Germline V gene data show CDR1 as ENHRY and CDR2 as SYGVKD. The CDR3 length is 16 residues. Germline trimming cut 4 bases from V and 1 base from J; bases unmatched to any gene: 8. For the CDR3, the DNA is TGTGCCATCAGTGTAGGGGTGACTAGCGGTTCCTACGAGCAGTACTTC. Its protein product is CAISVGVTSGSYEQYF.

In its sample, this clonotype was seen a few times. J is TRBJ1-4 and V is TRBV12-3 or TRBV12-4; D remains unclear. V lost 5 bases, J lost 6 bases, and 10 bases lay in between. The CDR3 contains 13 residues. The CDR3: CASSPRMDEKLFF. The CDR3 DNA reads TGTGCCAGCAGTCCCCGTATGGATGAAAAACTGTTTTTT.

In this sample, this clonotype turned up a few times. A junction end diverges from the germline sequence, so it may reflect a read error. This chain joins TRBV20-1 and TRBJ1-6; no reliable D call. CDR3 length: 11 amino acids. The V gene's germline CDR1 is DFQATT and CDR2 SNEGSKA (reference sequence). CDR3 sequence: CSTRRDSPLHF. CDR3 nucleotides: TGCAGTACTAGGAGAGATTCACCCCTCCACTTT.

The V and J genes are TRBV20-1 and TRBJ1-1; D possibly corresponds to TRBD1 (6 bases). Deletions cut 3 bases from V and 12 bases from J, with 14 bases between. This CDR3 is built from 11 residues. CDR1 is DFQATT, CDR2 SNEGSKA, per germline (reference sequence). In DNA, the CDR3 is TGCAGTGCTAGTGATACAGGGTGGACTTTCTTT. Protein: CSASDTGWTFF.